The 22 T cell receptor beta chains given below trace back to one sample, sequenced in a study of shared clonotypes between healthy human individuals. The assay was immunoSEQ multiplex PCR, and TCRdb's table has in-frame clones only and misses some. In the table there are 2.5 million or so clones, more than 80% of which are singletons. The sample taken for sequencing was naive CD4+ T cells sorted from blood. Subset meaning: CD45RA+ positively selected. The receptors were sampled from a man between 18 and 29 years old in good health.

V usage is TRBV6-5 and J usage is TRBJ2-5; 8 nucleotides align to TRBD2. With V trimmed by 6 bases and J by 4 bases, 10 bases remained unmatched. Germline values: CDR1 MNHEY, CDR2 SVGAGI. This CDR3 contains 15 residues. The CDR3: CASSQALAVRETQYF. Here the CDR3 DNA reads TGTGCCAGCAGCCAGGCACTAGCGGTGCGAGAGACCCAGTACTTC.

The table lists this clone with a count of one. The rearrangement links TRBV7-9 to TRBJ2-5, with TRBD2 as a possible D gene (5 bases). Between the trimmed V and J ends, which lost 3 bases and 5 bases, there was a span of 13 bases. In germline, CDR1 is SEHNR, CDR2 FQNEAQ (reference sequence). CDR3 length: 14 residues. CDR3 sequence: CASSFAGVRETQYF. The CDR3 DNA follows: TGTGCCAGCAGCTTTGCCGGGGTTCGGGAGACCCAGTACTTC.

The chain is built from TRBV7-2 and TRBJ1-3; D not resolved. Trimming took 4 bases from V and 0 from J, leaving 16 bases between them. The CDR3 is 17 amino acids. The germline gives CDR1 SGHTA, CDR2 FQGNSA. The CDR3 bases are TGTGCCAGCAGCTCCAACATGGGCAGATCCTCTGGAAACACCATATATTTT. This translates into CASSSNMGRSSGNTIYF.

In its sample, this clone was seen once. The chain is built from TRBV15 and TRBJ2-7; 8 nucleotides align to TRBD1. The germline V gene encodes CDR1 LNHNV and CDR2 YYDKDF (reference sequence). With 5 bases clipped from V and 3 bases from J, the junction kept 9 bases outside the gene matches. The CDR3 covers 15 residues. The CDR3 loop is CATSLGQAYDYEQYF. In nucleotides, the CDR3 is TGTGCCACCAGCCTGGGACAGGCATATGACTACGAGCAGTACTTC. Supplemented by reference TRBV15 and TRBJ2-7, the full variable domain reads DAMVIQNPRYQVTQFGKPVTLSCSQTLNHNVMYWYQQKSSQAPKLLFHYYDKDFNNEADTPDNFQSRRPNTSFCFLDIRSPGLGDTAMYLCATSLGQAYDYEQYFGPGTRLTVT.

A word on this clone: At the DNA level, this CDR3 is encoded by other sequences in the same sample as well. CDR3 in amino acids: CAWSAGLAGGTDTQYF. In nucleotides, the CDR3 is TGTGCCTGGAGTGCGGGACTAGCGGGGGGTACAGATACGCAGTATTTT. The V and J genes are TRBV30 and TRBJ2-3, with 15 bases aligning to TRBD2. V shed 1 base and J 3 bases; nucleotides not matched to a gene: 2. This CDR3 comprises 16 residues. Germline-derived CDR1 and CDR2 are GTSNPN and SVGIG (reference sequence).

The chain combines TRBV5-1 with TRBJ1-1; possibly TRBD1 for D (6 bases). V shed 4 bases and J shed 6 bases, with 13 bases lying between them. The germline V gene has CDR1 SGHRS and CDR2 YFSETQ. The CDR3 runs to 13 residues. The CDR3 protein is CASSPDRYAEAFF. DNA for the CDR3: TGCGCCAGCAGCCCGGACAGATACGCTGAAGCTTTCTTT.

V is TRBV28 and J is TRBJ1-2, with D uncertain. Germline values: CDR1 MDHEN, CDR2 SYDVKM. Trimming took off 8 bases at V and 1 base at J, with 8 bases between the two ends. The CDR3 spans 12 residues. In DNA, the CDR3 is TGTGCCAGCGGTACTCTTAACTATGGCTACACCTTC. Translation: CASGTLNYGYTF.

This clone was seen only once. Other DNA sequences in this specimen translate into the identical CDR3. The chain couples TRBV6-6 to TRBJ2-5; D is unresolved. The CDR3 has 12 residues. Germline CDR1 reads MNHNY; CDR2 reads SVGAGI (reference sequence). The V end lost 4 bases, the J end lost 4 bases, and 7 bases lay between the germline ends. The CDR3 protein is CASSSGGETQYF. Written as DNA, the CDR3 is TGTGCCAGCAGTTCCGGTGGAGAGACCCAGTACTTC.

V usage is TRBV19 and J usage is TRBJ2-3, with 11 bases aligning to TRBD2. CDR3 length equals 17 residues. V lost 10 bases and J lost 3; bases outside the gene matches: 15. CDR1 is LNHDA, CDR2 SQIVND, per germline (reference sequence). The CDR3 is CATTPGGRLAGTDTQYF. CDR3 in DNA: TGTGCCACCACCCCCGGGGGCAGACTAGCGGGGACAGATACGCAGTATTTT.

Concerning this clone: The same CDR3 is also encoded by other DNA sequences in this sample. V and J are TRBV5-1 and TRBJ2-5, with 10 bases fitting TRBD2. Germline CDR1 is SGHRS and CDR2 is YFSETQ. After removal of 0 bases from V and 4 bases from J, the junction contained 3 bases not matched to a gene. The CDR3 extends over 15 amino acids. The CDR3 loop reads CASSLARTSGETQYF. CDR3 nucleotides: TGCGCCAGCAGCTTGGCGAGGACTAGCGGAGAGACCCAGTACTTC.

V usage is TRBV2 and J usage is TRBJ2-5; possibly TRBD1 or TRBD2 for D (5 bases each). Germline V gene sequence: CDR1 SNHLY, CDR2 FYNNEI. The CDR3 runs to 12 residues. The V and J ends lost 8 bases and 2 bases respectively, with 9 bases between them. CDR3 sequence: CASRWGQETQYF. In DNA, the CDR3 is TGTGCCAGCCGATGGGGGCAAGAGACCCAGTACTTC.

This clone was recorded once. The chain couples TRBV4-1 to TRBJ2-7, with TRBD1 matching over 9 bases. This CDR3 comprises 14 residues. In germline, CDR1 is MGHRA, CDR2 YSYEKL. The V segment lost 8 bases and the J segment 10 bases; nucleotides outside the gene matches: 15. The CDR3 sequence: CASAPGQGLTGQYF. CDR3 coding DNA: TGCGCCAGCGCTCCGGGACAGGGTTTGACGGGACAGTACTTC.

V gene TRBV5-1 combines with J gene TRBJ2-1; D is uncertain. The CDR3 has 15 amino acids. Trimming cost V 4 bases and J 5 bases, with 16 bases left between them. Germline V gene sequence: CDR1 SGHRS, CDR2 YFSETQ. In DNA form, the CDR3 reads TGCGCCAGCAGCCCGGGCTACGTTAACGACAATGAGCAGTTCTTC. This gives the protein CASSPGYVNDNEQFF. Full variable domain (missing parts from reference TRBV5-1 and TRBJ2-1): KAGVTQTPRYLIKTRGQQVTLSCSPISGHRSVSWYQQTPGQGLQFLFEYFSETQRNKGNFPGRFSGRQFSNSRSEMNVSTLELGDSALYLCASSPGYVNDNEQFFGPGTRLTVL.

The rearrangement links TRBV30 to TRBJ2-1; 9 bases align to TRBD1. CDR3 length: 15 amino acids. Trimming removed 1 base from V and 1 base from J; junction bases left unmatched: 2. Per the germline V gene, CDR1 is GTSNPN and CDR2 is SVGIG (reference sequence). The CDR3 sequence is CAWSGDRASYNEQFF. The CDR3 DNA follows: TGTGCCTGGAGTGGGGACAGGGCTTCCTACAATGAGCAGTTCTTC.

This clone was seen a single time. The V call is TRBV5-1, the J call TRBJ2-7, with D unresolved. CDR1 and CDR2 (germline): SGHRS, YFSETQ. The ends were cut back, 0 bases at V and 7 bases at J, with 11 bases in the middle. This CDR3 comprises 13 residues. The CDR3 is CASSLAAGGEQYF. In nucleotides, the CDR3 is TGCGCCAGCAGCTTGGCCGCAGGCGGAGAGCAGTACTTC.

As DNA, the CDR3 is TGCAGCGTTGAGGTCCCGACAGGGGGTGACGAGCAGTACTTC. It specifies CSVEVPTGGDEQYF. The chain links TRBV29-1 to TRBJ2-7, with 9 bases fitting TRBD1. CDR1 is SQVTM and CDR2 is ANQGSEA in the germline V gene. The CDR3 runs to 14 residues. V dropped 3 bases and J dropped 5; count of bases not matched to a gene: 8.

This chain uses TRBV11-2 with TRBJ2-3, with D tentatively TRBD2 (7 bases). The germline V gene has CDR1 SGHAT and CDR2 FQNNGV. CDR3 length: 16 residues. V was shortened by 5 bases and J by 5 bases, with 20 bases between the two germline ends. In nucleotides, the CDR3 is TGTGCCAGCAGCCTGGGCAACGCGGGGGCGATAGATACGCAGTATTTT. This codes for CASSLGNAGAIDTQYF. Combining the CDR3 with reference TRBV11-2 and TRBJ2-3 gives the whole variable domain EAGVAQSPRYKIIEKRQSVAFWCNPISGHATLYWYQQILGQGPKLLIQFQNNGVVDDSQLPKDRFSAERLKGVDSTLKIQPAKLEDSAVYLCASSLGNAGAIDTQYFGPGTRLTVL.

The V gene is TRBV14, the J gene TRBJ2-5; tentative D call: TRBD1 (6 bases). Per germline, CDR1 SGHDN and CDR2 FVKESK. Trimming left V 2 bases short and J 0 bases short, with 16 bases between. The CDR3 is 17 residues long. CDR3 amino acids: CASSQIPGHQYQETQYF. DNA of the CDR3: TGTGCCAGCAGCCAAATTCCGGGACACCAGTACCAAGAGACCCAGTACTTC.

The chain carries TRBV28 and TRBJ1-1; D gene uncertain. Germline-derived CDR1 and CDR2 are MDHEN and SYDVKM. The CDR3 extends over 15 amino acids. V was shortened by 7 bases and J by 5 bases, with 20 bases between the two germline ends. The CDR3 sequence: CASTLLGGLGTEAFF. CDR3 DNA sequence: TGTGCCAGCACCCTTCTAGGAGGGTTGGGAACTGAAGCTTTCTTT.

This clone appeared once. This chain uses TRBV30 with TRBJ2-3; 7 bases are shared with TRBD1. The germline V gene encodes CDR1 GTSNPN and CDR2 SVGIG (reference sequence). V lost 0 bases and J lost 3; bases outside the gene matches: 3. This CDR3 has 14 residues. CDR3 protein: CAWSVLQGTDTQYF. CDR3 sequence (DNA): TGTGCCTGGAGTGTACTACAGGGGACAGATACGCAGTATTTT.

The table lists this clone with a count of one. This chain joins TRBV7-9 and TRBJ1-6, with D perhaps matching TRBD1 (5 bases). Germline CDR1 reads SEHNR; CDR2 reads FQNEAQ (reference sequence). The CDR3 length is 13 residues. The germline V and J ends were trimmed by 5 bases and 10 bases, with 12 bases remaining between them. The CDR3 sequence is CASSAEGQSPLHF. The CDR3 coding sequence is TGTGCCAGCAGCGCAGAGGGGCAATCACCCCTCCACTTT.

Note on this clone: Compared with germline, one end of the junction differs, possibly owing to a read error. The chain couples TRBV19 to TRBJ2-7; D not resolved. Germline CDR1 is LNHDA and CDR2 is SQIVND (reference sequence). This CDR3 contains 14 residues. In DNA, the CDR3 is TGCGCCAGTAGTGCGACGGCCAGCTCCTACGAGCAGTACTTC. Translation gives CASSATASSYEQYF. The entire variable domain, with the rest obtained from reference TRBV19 and TRBJ2-7, is as follows: DGGITQSPKYLFRKEGQNVTLSCEQNLNHDAMYWYRQDPGQGLRLIYYSQIVNDFQKGDIAEGYSVSREKKESFPLTVTSAQKNPTAFYLCASSATASSYEQYFGPGTRLTVT.